This TCR beta chain comes out of a study of regulatory T cells in long-lasting Graves disease. Study-level findings and limits: It was in persistent disease that TRBV28, TRBJ1-2 and TRBJ2-5 were favored. The researchers studied only peripheral blood, not thyroid tissue.

Time point of the sample: newly diagnosed GD, antithyroid drugs for less than 3 months. The TCR library used RNA extracted from PBMCs. It was an endocrinology department in Xi'an, China, that provided the patients. Construction of the TCR beta libraries employed iRepertoire HTBI primers in conjunction with Arm-PCR of CDR3 regions. One entry per CDR3 protein, called by TCRdb with MiXCR from the multiplex PCR reads. The sample carries fewer than 400,000 distinct CDR3 sequences, 18% recorded once. This clonotype came up many times. The antigen is not known. This CDR3 contains 12 residues. V lost 3 bases to trimming and J lost 7 bases, with 4 bases between them. Germline V gene lookup returns CDR1 SGHAT and CDR2 FQNNGV.

V usage is TRBV11-2 and J usage is TRBJ1-6, with D hard to call. Sample: peripheral blood mononuclear cells (PBMCs), taken at new diagnosis, from a patient treated with antithyroid drugs. This clonotype was sampled from a female donor with Graves disease. CDR3 residues: CASSFSNSPLHF. The CDR3 DNA reads TGTGCCAGCAGCTTTTCCAATTCACCCCTCCACTTT.